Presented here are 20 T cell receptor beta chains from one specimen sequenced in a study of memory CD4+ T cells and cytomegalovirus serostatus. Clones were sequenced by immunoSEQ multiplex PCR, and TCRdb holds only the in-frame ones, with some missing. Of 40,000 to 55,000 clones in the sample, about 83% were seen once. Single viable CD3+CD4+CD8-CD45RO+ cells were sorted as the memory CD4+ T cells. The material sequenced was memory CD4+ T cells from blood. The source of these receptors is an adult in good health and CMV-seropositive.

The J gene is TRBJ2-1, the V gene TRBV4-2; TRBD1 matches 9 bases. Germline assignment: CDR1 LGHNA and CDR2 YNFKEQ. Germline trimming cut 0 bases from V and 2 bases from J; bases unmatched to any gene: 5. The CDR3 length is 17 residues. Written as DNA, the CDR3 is TGTGCCAGCAGCCAAGATGAAAGACAGGGGGCCTACAATGAGCAGTTCTTC. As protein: CASSQDERQGAYNEQFF.

The CDR3 coding sequence is TGTGCCAGCAGTGAAAGGGGGGGACTAGAAAGGACCCAGTACTTC. It codes for CASSERGGLERTQYF. The V call is TRBV2, the J call TRBJ2-5; 8 bases match TRBD2. V lost 2 bases and J lost 7; bases outside the gene matches: 9. CDR1 is SNHLY, CDR2 FYNNEI, per germline. The CDR3 extends over 15 amino acids.

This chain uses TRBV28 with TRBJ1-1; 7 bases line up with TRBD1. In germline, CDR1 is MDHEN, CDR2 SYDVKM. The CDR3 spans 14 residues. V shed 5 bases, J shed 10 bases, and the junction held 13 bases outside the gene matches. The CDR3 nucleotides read TGTGCCAGCAGTCCACAGGGGCCCCGGCCGGCAGCTTTCTTT. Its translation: CASSPQGPRPAAFF.

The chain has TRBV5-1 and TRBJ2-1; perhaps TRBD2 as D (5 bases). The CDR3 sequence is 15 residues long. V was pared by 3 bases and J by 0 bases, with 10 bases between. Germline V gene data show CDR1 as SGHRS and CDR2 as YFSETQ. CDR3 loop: CASSSDSSSYNEQFF. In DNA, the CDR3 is TGCGCCAGCAGCTCGGACTCGAGCTCCTACAATGAGCAGTTCTTC.

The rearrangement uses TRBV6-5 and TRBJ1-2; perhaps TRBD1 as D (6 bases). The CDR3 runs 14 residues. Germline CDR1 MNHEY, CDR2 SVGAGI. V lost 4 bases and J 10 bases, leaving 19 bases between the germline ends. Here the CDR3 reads CASSSRHQTGSYTF. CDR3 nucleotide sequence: TGTGCCAGCAGTTCCAGACACCAGACAGGTTCCTACACCTTC.

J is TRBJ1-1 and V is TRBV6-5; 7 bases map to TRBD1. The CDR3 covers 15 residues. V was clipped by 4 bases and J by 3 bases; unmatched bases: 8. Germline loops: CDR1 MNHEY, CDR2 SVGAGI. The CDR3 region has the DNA TGTGCCAGCAGTTCTCGTCACAGGGGTGACACTGAAGCTTTCTTT. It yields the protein CASSSRHRGDTEAFF.

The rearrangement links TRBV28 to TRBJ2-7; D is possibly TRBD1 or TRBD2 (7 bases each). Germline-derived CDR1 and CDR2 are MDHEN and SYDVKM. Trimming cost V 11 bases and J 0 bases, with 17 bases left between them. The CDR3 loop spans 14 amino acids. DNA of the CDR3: TGTGCCTCCAGACAGGGAGGGAGCTCCTACGAGCAGTACTTC. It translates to CASRQGGSSYEQYF.

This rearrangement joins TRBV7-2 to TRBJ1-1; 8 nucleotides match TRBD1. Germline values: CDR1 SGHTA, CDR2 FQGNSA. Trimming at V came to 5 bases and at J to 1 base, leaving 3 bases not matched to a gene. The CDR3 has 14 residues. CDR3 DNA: TGTGCCAGCAGCCCACAGGGGGGGAACACTGAAGCTTTCTTT. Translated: CASSPQGGNTEAFF.

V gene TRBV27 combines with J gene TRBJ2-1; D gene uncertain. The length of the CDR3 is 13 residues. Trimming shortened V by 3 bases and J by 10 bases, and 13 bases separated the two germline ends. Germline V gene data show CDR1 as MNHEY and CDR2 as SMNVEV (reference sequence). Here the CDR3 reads CASSFTAEREQFF. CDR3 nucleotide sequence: TGTGCCAGCAGTTTTACGGCCGAAAGGGAGCAGTTCTTC.

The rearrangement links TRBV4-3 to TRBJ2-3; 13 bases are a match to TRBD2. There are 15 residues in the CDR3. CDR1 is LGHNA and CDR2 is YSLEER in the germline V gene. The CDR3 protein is CVRRTSGGITDTQYF. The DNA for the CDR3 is TGCGTCCGCCGGACTAGCGGGGGCATCACAGATACGCAGTATTTT.

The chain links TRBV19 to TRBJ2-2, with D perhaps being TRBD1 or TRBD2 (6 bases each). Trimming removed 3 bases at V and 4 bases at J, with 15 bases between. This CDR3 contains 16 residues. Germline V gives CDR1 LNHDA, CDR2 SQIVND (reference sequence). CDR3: CASSMGGQRGTGELFF. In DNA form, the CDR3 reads TGTGCCAGTAGTATGGGAGGACAGAGGGGCACCGGGGAGCTGTTTTTT. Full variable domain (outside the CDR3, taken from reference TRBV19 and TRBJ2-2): DGGITQSPKYLFRKEGQNVTLSCEQNLNHDAMYWYRQDPGQGLRLIYYSQIVNDFQKGDIAEGYSVSREKKESFPLTVTSAQKNPTAFYLCASSMGGQRGTGELFFGEGSRLTVL.

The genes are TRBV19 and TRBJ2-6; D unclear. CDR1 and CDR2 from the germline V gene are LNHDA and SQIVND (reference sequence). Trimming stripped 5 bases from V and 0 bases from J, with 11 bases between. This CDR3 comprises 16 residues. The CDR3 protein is CASSPQFLSGANVLTF. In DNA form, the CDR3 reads TGTGCCAGTAGTCCTCAATTCCTCTCTGGGGCCAACGTCCTGACTTTC.

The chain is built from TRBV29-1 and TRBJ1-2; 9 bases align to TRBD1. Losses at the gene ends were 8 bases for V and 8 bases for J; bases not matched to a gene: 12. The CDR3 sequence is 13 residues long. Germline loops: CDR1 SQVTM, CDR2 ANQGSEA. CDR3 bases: TGCAGCATAGAGCGGGACAGGGCTTTGGGCTACACCTTC. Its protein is CSIERDRALGYTF.

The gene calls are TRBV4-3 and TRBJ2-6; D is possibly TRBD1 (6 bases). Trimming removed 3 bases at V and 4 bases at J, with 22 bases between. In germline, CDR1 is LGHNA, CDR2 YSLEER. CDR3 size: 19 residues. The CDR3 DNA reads TGCGCCAGCAGCCAGACCGAGCCAGGGGTCTTCTCAGGGGCCAACGTCCTGACTTTC. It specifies CASSQTEPGVFSGANVLTF.

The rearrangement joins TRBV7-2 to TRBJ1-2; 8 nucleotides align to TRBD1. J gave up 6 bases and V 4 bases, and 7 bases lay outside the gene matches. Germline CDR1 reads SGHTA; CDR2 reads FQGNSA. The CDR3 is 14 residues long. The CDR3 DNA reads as TGTGCCAGCAGCTCCAGCCAGGGGGCAAATGGCTACACCTTC. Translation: CASSSSQGANGYTF. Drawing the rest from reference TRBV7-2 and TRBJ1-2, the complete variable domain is GAGVSQSPSNKVTEKGKDVELRCDPISGHTALYWYRQSLGQGLEFLIYFQGNSAPDKSGLPSDRFSAERTGGSVSTLTIQRTQQEDSAVYLCASSSSQGANGYTFGSGTRLTVV.

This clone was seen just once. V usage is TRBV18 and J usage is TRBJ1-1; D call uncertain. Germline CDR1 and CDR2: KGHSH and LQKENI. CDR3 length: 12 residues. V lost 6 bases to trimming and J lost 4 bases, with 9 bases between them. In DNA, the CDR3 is TGTGCCAGCTCGGGAGAAATCACTGAAGCTTTCTTT. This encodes CASSGEITEAFF.

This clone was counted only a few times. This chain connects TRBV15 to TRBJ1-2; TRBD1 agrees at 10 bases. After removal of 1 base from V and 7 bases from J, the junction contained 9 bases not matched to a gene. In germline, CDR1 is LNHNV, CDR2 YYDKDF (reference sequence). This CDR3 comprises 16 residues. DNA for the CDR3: TGTGCCACCAGCAGAGGGATCGGGACAGGGGAAGGTGGCTACACCTTC. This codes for CATSRGIGTGEGGYTF.

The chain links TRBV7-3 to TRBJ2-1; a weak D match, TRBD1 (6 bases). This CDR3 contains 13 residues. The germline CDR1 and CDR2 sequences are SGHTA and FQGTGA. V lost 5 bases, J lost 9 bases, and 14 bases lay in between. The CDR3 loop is CASSGQSVGEQFF. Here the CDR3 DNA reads TGTGCCAGCAGCGGACAGAGTGTCGGTGAGCAGTTCTTC.

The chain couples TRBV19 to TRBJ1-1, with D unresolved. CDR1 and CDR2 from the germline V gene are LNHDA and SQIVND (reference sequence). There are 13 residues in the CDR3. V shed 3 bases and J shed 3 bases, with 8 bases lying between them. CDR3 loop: CASSISEDTEAFF. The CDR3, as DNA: TGTGCCAGTAGTATTAGTGAAGACACTGAAGCTTTCTTT.

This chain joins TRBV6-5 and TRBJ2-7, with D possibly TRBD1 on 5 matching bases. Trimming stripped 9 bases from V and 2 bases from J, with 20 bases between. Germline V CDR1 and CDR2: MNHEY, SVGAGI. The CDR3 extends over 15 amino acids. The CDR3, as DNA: TGTGCCAGGCACCCAGGGCCAGGAGTTCCCTACGAGCAGTACTTC. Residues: CARHPGPGVPYEQYF.